This passage covers 12 T cell receptor beta chains from one sample sequenced in a study of regulatory T cells in long-lasting Graves disease. For TCR beta, libraries came from iRepertoire HTBI primers and Arm-PCR of CDR3 regions. In TCRdb, the multiplex PCR reads were re-called with MiXCR into one record per CDR3 protein. The sample records 310,000 or so distinct CDR3 sequences, around 20% being singletons. The sample's time point: persistent/refractory GD, antithyroid drugs over 5 years with positive TRAb. With RNA extracted from PBMCs as input, the TCR library was made. Source: peripheral blood mononuclear cells (PBMCs), taken when the disease was refractory, from a patient treated with antithyroid drugs. These receptors originate from a female donor with Graves disease.

This chain links TRBV30 with TRBJ1-4, with D perhaps TRBD1 (6 bases). V gave up 4 bases and J gave up 0 bases, with 18 bases separating them. The V gene's germline CDR1 is GTSNPN and CDR2 SVGIG (reference sequence). The CDR3 is 17 residues long. CDR3 loop: CAWTGGTPRATNEKLFF. The CDR3 nucleotides read TGTGCCTGGACGGGGGGCACCCCCCGAGCAACTAATGAAAAACTGTTTTTT.

The CDR3 region is CSANRDTDQPQHF. CDR3 DNA: TGCAGTGCTAACCGGGACACCGATCAGCCCCAGCATTTT. The chain employs TRBV20-1 and TRBJ1-5; D is possibly TRBD1 (6 bases). The CDR3 runs to 13 residues. Germline V gives CDR1 DFQATT, CDR2 SNEGSKA (reference sequence). V gave up 4 bases and J gave up 5 bases, with 12 bases separating them.

This rearrangement joins TRBV30 to TRBJ2-5; weak D call: TRBD1 (5 bases). The CDR3 sequence is 11 residues long. Trimming stripped 0 bases from V and 10 bases from J, with 9 bases between. CDR1 GTSNPN and CDR2 SVGIG come from the germline V gene (reference sequence). CDR3 amino acids: CAWSVGVDQYF. Written as DNA, the CDR3 is TGTGCCTGGAGTGTAGGGGTCGACCAGTACTTC.

V gene TRBV29-1 combines with J gene TRBJ2-1; no reliable D call. The CDR3 totals 13 residues. V lost 7 bases and J 1 base, leaving 11 bases between the germline ends. Germline V gene lookup returns CDR1 SQVTM and CDR2 ANQGSEA. The CDR3 protein is CSAAQFSYNEQFF. The CDR3 bases are TGCAGCGCCGCGCAATTTTCCTACAATGAGCAGTTCTTC.

This clonotype turned up a few times. The CDR3 nucleotides read TGTGCCACCAGTGACTCTCACACAGATACGCAGTATTTT. Translating gives CATSDSHTDTQYF. The chain has TRBV24-1 and TRBJ2-3, with no clear D. With 4 bases removed from V and 2 bases from J, the gap between germline ends came to 6 bases. Germline CDR1 is KGHDR and CDR2 is SFDVKD. This CDR3 contains 13 residues.

A note on this clonotype: Since a much larger clone is just one base distant, this may be a read error. The chain carries TRBV2 and TRBJ1-4, with 10 bases that match TRBD1. There are 14 residues in the CDR3. Looked up from germline, CDR1 is SNHLY and CDR2 is FYNNEI. V lost 5 bases, J lost 7 bases, and 4 bases stayed unmatched. The CDR3 loop is CASSPGTGVEKLFF. In DNA, the CDR3 is TGTGCCAGCAGTCCCGGGACAGGGGTTGAAAAACTGTTTTTT.

This clonotype was found many times. CDR3 loop: CASSSPGGGEQYF. CDR3 nucleotides: TGTGCCAGCAGTTCGCCGGGAGGGGGCGAGCAGTACTTC. This chain links TRBV28 with TRBJ2-7; TRBD2 aligns across 8 bases. J lost 6 bases, V lost 4 bases, and 5 bases had no gene match. The CDR3 has 13 amino acids. Germline V gives CDR1 MDHEN, CDR2 SYDVKM.

This clonotype has only a few counts. This chain connects TRBV12-3 or TRBV12-4 to TRBJ1-2; D possibly corresponds to TRBD1 (6 bases). The CDR3 has 16 amino acids. V lost 7 bases, J lost 8 bases, and 26 bases lay in between. DNA for the CDR3: TGTGCCAGCAAAATAGGGGTCGGGACATTTGACGGGGGCTACACCTTC. Translation: CASKIGVGTFDGGYTF.

The gene calls are TRBV7-2 and TRBJ2-5; D might be TRBD2 (6 bases). CDR1 is SGHTA, CDR2 FQGNSA, per germline. With 5 bases removed from V and 1 base from J, the gap between germline ends came to 8 bases. CDR3 length: 13 residues. The DNA for the CDR3 is TGTGCCAGCAGCGGAGGGTTCCAAGAGACCCAGTACTTC. This sequence encodes CASSGGFQETQYF.

Many counts were recorded for this clonotype. The chain recombines TRBV7-9 with TRBJ2-7; the match to TRBD2 covers 8 bases. V lost 5 bases to trimming and J lost 6 bases; unmatched junction nucleotides: 9. Germline CDR1 is SEHNR and CDR2 is FQNEAQ (reference sequence). The CDR3 is 14 residues long. CDR3 coding DNA: TGTGCCAGCAGCCCTGGGACTAGTTCGGTCGAGCAGTACTTC. This encodes CASSPGTSSVEQYF. Together with reference TRBV7-9 and TRBJ2-7, the CDR3 gives the full variable domain: DTGVSQNPRHKITKRGQNVTFRCDPISEHNRLYWYRQTLGQGPEFLTYFQNEAQLEKSRLLSDRFSAERPKGSFSTLEIQRTEQGDSAMYLCASSPGTSSVEQYFGPGTRLTVT.

The sample holds one count of this clonotype. This chain connects TRBV7-2 to TRBJ2-5, with a possible D match to TRBD2 (6 bases). The germline V and J ends were trimmed by 5 bases and 0 bases, with 19 bases remaining between them. The CDR3 covers 17 residues. CDR1 is SGHTA, CDR2 FQGNSA, per germline. The CDR3 spells CASSHADSSVYQETQYF. CDR3 DNA sequence: TGTGCCAGCAGCCACGCTGACTCTAGCGTCTACCAAGAGACCCAGTACTTC.

This clonotype has ten or more counts. The V call is TRBV7-9, the J call TRBJ2-7, with 7 bases aligning to TRBD1. The CDR3 is made up of 15 amino acids. CDR1 and CDR2 (germline): SEHNR, FQNEAQ (reference sequence). J gave up 0 bases and V 5 bases, and 7 bases lay outside the gene matches. The CDR3: CASSPARDSSYEQYF. The CDR3 DNA is TGTGCCAGCAGCCCAGCCAGGGACAGCTCCTACGAGCAGTACTTC.